What follows are 16 T cell receptor beta chains derived from one specimen sequenced in a study of CD8+CD57+ T cells in acquired aplastic anemia. Patients picked for sequencing had shown CD8+CD57+ cell expansion detected by flow cytometry. TCR beta VDJ and CDR3 profiling used genomic DNA as template. TCRdb used MiXCR to reprocess the reads, holding one entry per CDR3 protein. The table shows about 160,000 distinct CDR3 sequences, with under 55% occurring only once. The specimen was sorted CD4+, CD8+, or CD8+CD57+ T cells (not recorded which) from PBMCs. These receptors originate from a human donor with aplastic anemia.

V gene TRBV2 combines with J gene TRBJ1-1, with no clear D. The CDR3 covers 12 residues. Germline lookup yields CDR1 SNHLY and CDR2 FYNNEI. Trimming pared 4 bases from V and 7 bases from J, leaving 10 bases between. CDR3 sequence: CASSVLGSEAFF. Written as DNA, the CDR3 is TGTGCCAGCAGTGTTCTGGGGAGTGAAGCTTTCTTT.

The rearrangement links TRBV11-1 to TRBJ1-1, with 7 bases fitting TRBD1. CDR1 and CDR2 (germline): SGHAT, FQDESV (reference sequence). V shed 3 bases and J 1 base; nucleotides not matched to a gene: 11. This CDR3 is 17 amino acids long. The DNA for the CDR3 is TGTGCCAGCAGCTTTCCTTTAGGACAGGCGCGGAACACTGAAGCTTTCTTT. Its translation is CASSFPLGQARNTEAFF.

V usage is TRBV10-3 and J usage is TRBJ2-7, with D perhaps being TRBD1 or TRBD2 (5 bases each). Germline CDR1 reads ENHRY; CDR2 reads SYGVKD. This CDR3 contains 17 residues. V shed 0 bases and J shed 1 base, with 16 bases lying between them. The CDR3 DNA reads TGTGCCATCAGTGAGTCGAAACCGGGGCAAGGGTCCTACGAGCAGTACTTC. It is translated as CAISESKPGQGSYEQYF.

The J gene is TRBJ2-5, the V gene TRBV20-1; D is uncertain. CDR1 and CDR2 (germline): DFQATT, SNEGSKA (reference sequence). V was trimmed by 0 bases and J by 7 bases, leaving 9 bases between them. The CDR3 spans 12 residues. CDR3 sequence (DNA): TGCAGTGCTAGAGATCTGAGCACGACCCAGTACTTC. Its translation is CSARDLSTTQYF.

This clonotype came up once. The J gene is TRBJ2-2, the V gene TRBV5-1; 8 bases fit TRBD1. Per the germline V gene, CDR1 is SGHRS and CDR2 is YFSETQ. V was pared by 5 bases and J by 3 bases, with 0 bases of the junction left unmatched. The CDR3 is 13 residues long. CDR3 coding DNA: TGCGCCAGCAGGGACAGGGACACCGGGGAGCTGTTTTTT. Residues: CASRDRDTGELFF.

This chain uses TRBV7-8 with TRBJ1-2, with a weak D call TRBD1 (6 bases). V was cut by 6 bases and J by 5 bases, with 13 bases left in between. The length of the CDR3 is 13 residues. Germline values: CDR1 SGHVS, CDR2 FQNEAQ. As DNA, the CDR3 is TGTGCCAGCAGACCCACAGGGACTTATGGCTACACCTTC. Translated, it gives CASRPTGTYGYTF.

The chain employs TRBV29-1 and TRBJ1-4; D remains ambiguous. Between the trimmed V and J ends, which lost 8 bases and 7 bases, there was a span of 14 bases. CDR1 and CDR2 (germline): SQVTM, ANQGSEA. This CDR3 is built from 12 residues. The CDR3 here is CSPRTPTEKLFF. The CDR3 DNA reads TGCAGCCCCAGAACCCCTACTGAAAAACTGTTTTTT.

This clonotype was counted many times. The chain combines TRBV20-1 with TRBJ2-3; D is unclear. This CDR3 has 14 residues. CDR1 is DFQATT and CDR2 is SNEGSKA in the germline V gene (reference sequence). Trimming took 1 base from V and 0 from J, leaving 8 bases between them. CDR3 protein: CSARAPTSTDTQYF. CDR3 sequence (DNA): TGCAGTGCTAGAGCGCCAACTAGCACAGATACGCAGTATTTT.

The V gene is TRBV7-9, the J gene TRBJ2-1; D not certain. The germline CDR1 and CDR2 sequences are SEHNR and FQNEAQ (reference sequence). V lost 2 bases to trimming and J lost 5 bases, with 4 bases between them. The CDR3 has 12 residues. CDR3 nucleotide sequence: TGTGCCAGCAGCTTACAGCACAATGAGCAGTTCTTC. Amino acids: CASSLQHNEQFF.

This clonotype was observed once. The chain combines TRBV6-1 with TRBJ2-3, with 10 bases fitting TRBD1. V gave up 1 base and J gave up 6 bases; unmatched junction bases: 4. CDR3 length: 15 amino acids. CDR1 is MNHNS, CDR2 SASEGT, per germline. CDR3 amino acids: CASSEGGQGIDTQYF. CDR3 bases: TGTGCCAGCAGTGAAGGGGGACAGGGGATCGATACGCAGTATTTT.

This clonotype was counted many times. The J gene is TRBJ2-7, the V gene TRBV20-1; tentative D call: TRBD1 (5 bases). Per the germline V gene, CDR1 is DFQATT and CDR2 is SNEGSKA (reference sequence). The CDR3 consists of 13 residues. The V end lost 4 bases, the J end lost 2 bases, and 12 bases lay between the germline ends. Here the CDR3 reads CSATNQGTYEQYF. The CDR3 DNA is TGCAGTGCTACCAACCAGGGAACCTACGAGCAGTACTTC.

This clonotype was counted only a few times. This CDR3 is CASSQEGTTTNEKLFF. The CDR3 region has the DNA TGCGCCAGCAGCCAAGAGGGGACAACAACTAATGAAAAACTGTTTTTT. The chain recombines TRBV4-1 with TRBJ1-4; D is perhaps TRBD1 (6 bases). Between the trimmed V and J ends, which lost 0 bases and 0 bases, there was a span of 8 bases. CDR1 is MGHRA, CDR2 YSYEKL, per germline. CDR3 length: 16 residues.

This clonotype appeared many times. The rearrangement links TRBV12-3 or TRBV12-4 to TRBJ1-5; a possible D gene is TRBD1 (6 bases). Trimming took off 6 bases at V and 3 bases at J, with 15 bases between the two ends. There are 15 residues in the CDR3. In DNA form, the CDR3 reads TGTGCCAGCAGCACAGGACAGTCGACCAATCAGCCCCAGCATTTT. It specifies CASSTGQSTNQPQHF.

In this sample, this clonotype turned up many times. The V gene is TRBV19, the J gene TRBJ2-7; 9 bases match TRBD1. The CDR3 length is 15 residues. V lost 6 bases and J lost 3; bases outside the gene matches: 9. The germline CDR1 and CDR2 sequences are LNHDA and SQIVND (reference sequence). For the CDR3, the DNA is TGTGCCAGTAGAACCGCCGGGACAGGGTACTACGAGCAGTACTTC. It is translated as CASRTAGTGYYEQYF. The full variable domain, in which reference TRBV19 and TRBJ2-7 provide the parts outside the CDR3, is DGGITQSPKYLFRKEGQNVTLSCEQNLNHDAMYWYRQDPGQGLRLIYYSQIVNDFQKGDIAEGYSVSREKKESFPLTVTSAQKNPTAFYLCASRTAGTGYYEQYFGPGTRLTVT.

The chain links TRBV19 to TRBJ1-5, with 7 bases matching TRBD1. The length of the CDR3 is 14 residues. Germline CDR1 LNHDA, CDR2 SQIVND (reference sequence). Losses at the gene ends were 9 bases for V and 2 bases for J; bases not matched to a gene: 7. The CDR3 nucleotides read TGTGCCAGCGACAGGGCTCGTGGCAATCAGCCCCAGCATTTT. Its translation is CASDRARGNQPQHF.

The chain links TRBV19 to TRBJ2-1; unclear D gene. CDR1 and CDR2 (germline): LNHDA, SQIVND (reference sequence). The CDR3 spans 11 residues. V lost 1 base to trimming and J lost 15 bases, with 10 bases between them. The CDR3 spells CASSIALEVFF. The CDR3 region has the DNA TGTGCCAGTAGTATAGCTCTCGAGGTGTTCTTC. The complete variable domain, with remaining parts taken from reference TRBV19 and TRBJ2-1, reads DGGITQSPKYLFRKEGQNVTLSCEQNLNHDAMYWYRQDPGQGLRLIYYSQIVNDFQKGDIAEGYSVSREKKESFPLTVTSAQKNPTAFYLCASSIALEVFFGPGTRLTVL.